Following are 26 T cell receptor beta chains from one sample sequenced in a study of regulatory T cells in long-lasting Graves disease. To make TCR beta libraries, researchers used iRepertoire HTBI primers and Arm-PCR of CDR3 regions. TCRdb processed the multiplex PCR reads anew with MiXCR; each CDR3 protein has one entry. The sample holds roughly 300,000 distinct CDR3 sequences, 22% seen once. Time point described: persistent/refractory GD, antithyroid drugs over 5 years with positive TRAb. PBMC RNA was the source of the TCR library. The sequencing used peripheral blood mononuclear cells (PBMCs), collected when the disease was refractory, from a patient treated with antithyroid drugs. These receptors all come from a female donor with Graves disease.

This clonotype was detected many times. J is TRBJ2-7 and V is TRBV9; D gene ambiguous. V shed 0 bases and J shed 1 base, with 8 bases lying between them. CDR3 length equals 14 residues. CDR1 and CDR2 from the germline V gene are SGDLS and YYNGEE. CDR3 sequence reads: CASSVVDGSYEQYF. Here the CDR3 DNA reads TGTGCCAGCAGCGTAGTGGACGGTTCCTACGAGCAGTACTTC. Together with reference TRBV9 and TRBJ2-7, the CDR3 gives the full variable domain: DSGVTQTPKHLITATGQRVTLRCSPRSGDLSVYWYQQSLDQGLQFLIQYYNGEERAKGNILERFSAQQFPDLHSELNLSSLELGDSALYFCASSVVDGSYEQYFGPGTRLTVT.

V is TRBV12-3 or TRBV12-4 and J is TRBJ2-2; TRBD2 agrees at 7 bases. After removal of 6 bases from V and 4 bases from J, the junction contained 5 bases not matched to a gene. The CDR3 totals 14 residues. The CDR3 DNA reads TGTGCCAGCAGCCTCTCTAGCGGCACCGGGGAGCTGTTTTTT. Encoded protein: CASSLSSGTGELFF.

This chain links TRBV6-4 with TRBJ2-2, with 12 positions matching TRBD2. The CDR3 sequence is 14 residues long. Germline trimming cut 6 bases from V and 5 bases from J; bases unmatched to any gene: 1. Looked up from germline, CDR1 is MRHNA and CDR2 is SNTAGT. The DNA of the CDR3 is TGTGCCAGCAGCGGGACTAGCGGGACCGGGGAGCTGTTTTTT. Amino acid sequence: CASSGTSGTGELFF.

Ten or more counts support this clonotype. CDR3 in DNA: TGTGCCAGCAGTTTACCCCAGCAGGACAGGGGGAATGGCTACACCTTC. This codes for CASSLPQQDRGNGYTF. The gene calls are TRBV28 and TRBJ1-2; TRBD1 matches 10 bases. In germline, CDR1 is MDHEN, CDR2 SYDVKM. The CDR3 has 16 residues. Trimming at V came to 2 bases and at J to 6 bases, leaving 9 bases not matched to a gene.

This clonotype was counted between two and nine times. The chain recombines TRBV28 with TRBJ2-7; D remains unclear. The length of the CDR3 is 14 residues. From germline, CDR1 is MDHEN and CDR2 SYDVKM. V was cut by 8 bases and J by 0 bases, with 14 bases left in between. CDR3: CASEDTRSSYEQYF. The DNA for the CDR3 is TGTGCCAGCGAAGATACTCGAAGCTCCTACGAGCAGTACTTC. Full variable domain (rest looked up from reference TRBV28 and TRBJ2-7): DVKVTQSSRYLVKRTGEKVFLECVQDMDHENMFWYRQDPGLGLRLIYFSYDVKMKEKGDIPEGYSVSREKKERFSLILESASTNQTSMYLCASEDTRSSYEQYFGPGTRLTVT.

This clonotype has just a few counts. V and J are TRBV6-1 and TRBJ1-1; D is perhaps TRBD1 (5 bases). The CDR3 contains 14 residues. Deletions cut 4 bases from V and 6 bases from J, with 15 bases between. Germline V lookup: CDR1 MNHNS, CDR2 SASEGT. The chain's CDR3 is CASSVSRGVAEAFF. The CDR3 DNA reads TGTGCCAGCAGTGTATCGCGGGGGGTAGCTGAAGCTTTCTTT.

This clonotype occurred many times. V and J are TRBV7-2 and TRBJ1-1, with D unresolved. Trimming left V 5 bases short and J 1 base short, with 8 bases between. Germline CDR1 and CDR2: SGHTA and FQGNSA. This CDR3 spans 13 amino acids. The CDR3: CASSRTKNTEAFF. In nucleotides, the CDR3 is TGTGCCAGCAGCCGGACTAAGAACACTGAAGCTTTCTTT.

This clonotype came up many times. The chain employs TRBV20-1 and TRBJ2-2, with D possibly being TRBD1 (5 bases). Trimming removed 6 bases at V and 0 bases at J, with 14 bases between. The CDR3 sequence is 15 residues long. Germline V gives CDR1 DFQATT, CDR2 SNEGSKA (reference sequence). In DNA form, the CDR3 reads TGCAGTGCCAGCAGGCAGGGCGCGAACACCGGGGAGCTGTTTTTT. It codes for CSASRQGANTGELFF.

The gene calls are TRBV7-2 and TRBJ2-7; unclear D gene. Trimming shortened V by 2 bases and J by 0 bases, and 17 bases separated the two germline ends. CDR1 is SGHTA, CDR2 FQGNSA, per germline. The CDR3 totals 17 residues. The CDR3 loop reads CASSLSQGFRISYEQYF. CDR3 DNA sequence: TGTGCCAGCAGCTTATCACAAGGGTTCCGGATCTCCTACGAGCAGTACTTC.

The J gene is TRBJ1-4, the V gene TRBV27; D is unresolved. The CDR3 is made up of 14 amino acids. V gave up 1 base and J gave up 8 bases, with 11 bases separating them. Germline V gene data show CDR1 as MNHEY and CDR2 as SMNVEV (reference sequence). CDR3 region: CASSLLGMAEKLFF. Here the CDR3 DNA reads TGTGCCAGCAGTTTATTAGGCATGGCCGAAAAACTGTTTTTT.

This rearrangement joins TRBV20-1 to TRBJ2-5; D not certain. Per the germline V gene, CDR1 is DFQATT and CDR2 is SNEGSKA (reference sequence). V lost 4 bases, J lost 5 bases, and 5 bases lay in between. This CDR3 comprises 10 residues. CDR3 loop: CSAISETQYF. Here the CDR3 DNA reads TGCAGTGCTATCTCGGAGACCCAGTACTTC.

This clonotype was recorded at least ten times. The V gene is TRBV28, the J gene TRBJ2-6; unclear D gene. V shed 7 bases and J shed 0 bases, with 16 bases lying between them. Germline V gene data show CDR1 as MDHEN and CDR2 as SYDVKM. The CDR3 spans 17 residues. CDR3 loop: CASKHTLSSSGANVLTF. CDR3 coding DNA: TGTGCCAGCAAGCACACCCTCTCAAGCTCTGGGGCCAACGTCCTGACTTTC.

The chain has TRBV28 and TRBJ2-1, with D possibly being TRBD1 (5 bases). CDR1 is MDHEN, CDR2 SYDVKM, per germline. Trimming cost V 1 base and J 2 bases, with 15 bases left between them. The CDR3 has 17 amino acids. The DNA of the CDR3 is TGTGCCAGCAGTTTATTCCTAAGCAGGGCCACCTACAATGAGCAGTTCTTC. Amino acid sequence: CASSLFLSRATYNEQFF.

This sequence joins TRBV4-3 and TRBJ2-1; a possible D gene is TRBD1 (5 bases). Trimming took off 4 bases at V and 8 bases at J, with 18 bases between the two ends. The CDR3 length is 15 residues. From germline, CDR1 is LGHNA and CDR2 YSLEER. The chain's CDR3 is CASSLSPGLGDEQFF. In DNA, the CDR3 is TGCGCCAGCAGCCTAAGTCCAGGGTTGGGCGATGAGCAGTTCTTC.

This clonotype has at least ten counts. V gene TRBV27 combines with J gene TRBJ1-2; D unclear. Germline CDR1 and CDR2: MNHEY and SMNVEV (reference sequence). This CDR3 is built from 13 residues. V was cut by 5 bases and J by 4 bases, with 11 bases left in between. DNA of the CDR3: TGTGCCAGCAGTGCCCACAGAGGCTATGGCTACACCTTC. Translation: CASSAHRGYGYTF.

In the case of this clonotype: Possible read error: a much larger clone is one base away. Because the CDR3 is missing its conserved closing phenylalanine or tryptophan, this is likely a read error. The DNA is left out, because the CDR3 cannot be placed on it with certainty; the CDR3 is given as TCRdb lists it. The chain recombines TRBV3-2 with TRBJ2-7. TRBV3-2 is an annotated pseudogene. The CDR3 region is 13 residues in length, termini included. The CDR3 protein is CASSHGGNYEQYL.

This clonotype was observed many times. The chain couples TRBV6-5 to TRBJ1-1; D may be TRBD1 (5 bases). Trimming took 4 bases from V and 1 from J, leaving 7 bases between them. The CDR3 contains 13 residues. Germline CDR1 and CDR2: MNHEY and SVGAGI. CDR3 in DNA: TGTGCCAGCAGTTCCCAGGGGAACACTGAAGCTTTCTTT. Encoded protein: CASSSQGNTEAFF.

The chain joins TRBV13 to TRBJ1-4, with D possibly TRBD1 on 5 matching bases. The CDR3 consists of 15 residues. Germline V gene sequence: CDR1 PRHDT, CDR2 FYEKMQ (reference sequence). The V end was cut by 3 bases, the J end by 4 bases, with 12 bases between. The CDR3 region is CASSFSRAGNEKLFF. CDR3 sequence (DNA): TGTGCCAGCAGCTTCAGCAGGGCGGGTAATGAAAAACTGTTTTTT.

The CDR3 region is CASSAPLAEFTGELFF. The CDR3 nucleotides read TGTGCCAGCAGCGCCCCACTAGCGGAGTTCACCGGGGAGCTGTTTTTT. The chain recombines TRBV9 with TRBJ2-2, with TRBD2 identical over 8 bases. This CDR3 spans 16 amino acids. Germline lookup yields CDR1 SGDLS and CDR2 YYNGEE. J was trimmed by 4 bases and V by 3 bases; bases with no gene match: 8.

There are a few counts of this clonotype. The chain is built from TRBV14 and TRBJ2-5; D uncertain. V lost 5 bases, J lost 1 base, and 11 bases lay in between. The CDR3 contains 14 residues. The germline CDR1 and CDR2 sequences are SGHDN and FVKESK. CDR3 nucleotides: TGTGCCAGCAGCTCCTTAGCTGGCCAAGAGACCCAGTACTTC. This translates into CASSSLAGQETQYF.

The genes are TRBV7-8 and TRBJ2-3; 8 positions agree with TRBD2. This CDR3 has 16 residues. J was trimmed by 7 bases and V by 4 bases; bases with no gene match: 13. CDR1 is SGHVS and CDR2 is FQNEAQ in the germline V gene. The CDR3 region is CASSSFRPSGSNTQYF. For the CDR3, the DNA is TGTGCCAGCAGCTCTTTCCGGCCGAGCGGGAGCAATACGCAGTATTTT.

The chain links TRBV28 to TRBJ2-3; 8 bases are a match to TRBD2. Per germline, CDR1 MDHEN and CDR2 SYDVKM. The CDR3 loop spans 17 amino acids. Trimming at V came to 7 bases and at J to 0 bases, leaving 12 bases not matched to a gene. This CDR3 reads CASITAGEDLSTDTQYF. DNA for the CDR3: TGTGCCAGCATAACAGCGGGAGAAGACCTAAGCACAGATACGCAGTATTTT.

There are a few counts of this clonotype. The junction does not match germline at one end; this may be a read error. The chain has TRBV5-1 and TRBJ2-2; D is perhaps TRBD1 or TRBD2 (5 bases each). Germline V gene sequence: CDR1 SGHRS, CDR2 YFSETQ. The CDR3 consists of 16 residues. CDR3 coding DNA: TGTGCCAGCAGTCGGACGGGGACGGCGAACACCGGGGAGCTGTTTTTT. Protein sequence: CASSRTGTANTGELFF. Complete variable domain (other parts from reference TRBV5-1 and TRBJ2-2): KAGVTQTPRYLIKTRGQQVTLSCSPISGHRSVSWYQQTPGQGLQFLFEYFSETQRNKGNFPGRFSGRQFSNSRSEMNVSTLELGDSALYLCASSRTGTANTGELFFGEGSRLTVL.

The chain carries TRBV12-3 or TRBV12-4 and TRBJ2-7, with 14 bases fitting TRBD2. The CDR3 loop spans 17 amino acids. J gave up 5 bases and V 2 bases, and 8 bases lay outside the gene matches. The CDR3 nucleotides read TGTGCCAGCAGTTTAATGGGACTAGCGGGAGTAAATAACGAGCAGTACTTC. The encoded protein is CASSLMGLAGVNNEQYF.

The V and J genes are TRBV7-2 and TRBJ2-3, with 8 bases that match TRBD2. V shed 1 base and J 6 bases; nucleotides not matched to a gene: 3. The CDR3 is made up of 14 amino acids. Looked up from germline, CDR1 is SGHTA and CDR2 is FQGNSA. CDR3 nucleotides: TGTGCCAGCAGCTTAGGGGGACTAGTTGATACGCAGTATTTT. This sequence encodes CASSLGGLVDTQYF.

Concerning this clonotype: A junction boundary mismatches the germline segment, possibly from a read error. CDR3 region: CASGAPGNTEALF. CDR3 sequence (DNA): TGTGCCAGCGGGGCCCCGGGGAACACTGAAGCTCTCTTT. This chain links TRBV7-8 with TRBJ1-1; TRBD1 is a possible D gene (5 bases). The CDR3 covers 13 residues. From germline, CDR1 is SGHVS and CDR2 FQNEAQ.